A single sample is the source of the 8 T cell receptor beta chains below, sequenced in a study of blood T cell repertoires in COVID-19. TCRdb's table, derived via immunoSEQ multiplex PCR, lists solely in-frame clones and lacks some. The sample lists 110,000 to 150,000 clones, roughly 77% occurring once. The sample taken for sequencing was peripheral blood. The source of these receptors is a man aged 60 to 69 with acute or convalescent COVID-19.

The chain combines TRBV19 with TRBJ2-1, with TRBD1 as a possible D gene (6 bases). The CDR3 contains 13 residues. The germline gives CDR1 LNHDA, CDR2 SQIVND (reference sequence). V was shortened by 6 bases and J by 7 bases, with 13 bases between the two germline ends. The CDR3 coding sequence is TGTGCCAGTAGGCTAGGCAGGGGTAATGAGCAGTTCTTC. Encoded protein: CASRLGRGNEQFF.

In the case of this clone: One end of the junction fails to match germline, which may point to a read error. This chain links TRBV2 with TRBJ2-7, with 9 bases lining up with TRBD2. CDR1 and CDR2 from the germline V gene are SNHLY and FYNNEI. This CDR3 is 11 amino acids long. The CDR3 DNA follows: TGTGCCAGCAGTGAAGCGGGCGGGAGGGCCTTC. This gives the protein CASSEAGGRAF.

This chain links TRBV28 with TRBJ2-5, with 8 bases lining up with TRBD2. Trimming removed 4 bases from V and 4 bases from J; junction bases left unmatched: 8. CDR1 and CDR2 (germline): MDHEN, SYDVKM. The CDR3 is made up of 15 amino acids. CDR3: CASSSAREGLETQYF. CDR3 in DNA: TGTGCCAGCAGTTCGGCTCGGGAGGGCCTAGAGACCCAGTACTTC.

The table lists this clone with a count of one. This sequence joins TRBV28 and TRBJ2-7, with D perhaps matching TRBD1 (5 bases). This CDR3 spans 15 amino acids. Trimming left V 3 bases short and J 3 bases short, with 15 bases between. Germline values: CDR1 MDHEN, CDR2 SYDVKM. CDR3 protein: CASSFAGPLLYEQYF. The CDR3 coding sequence is TGTGCCAGCAGTTTCGCAGGGCCCCTCCTCTACGAGCAGTACTTC.

The rearrangement uses TRBV27 and TRBJ2-7; D is possibly TRBD1 (5 bases). The germline CDR1 and CDR2 sequences are MNHEY and SMNVEV (reference sequence). CDR3 length equals 15 residues. The ends were cut back, 6 bases at V and 0 bases at J, with 15 bases in the middle. The CDR3 spells CASSSGRVLSYEQYF. The DNA for the CDR3 is TGTGCCAGCAGCTCGGGCAGGGTCCTCTCCTACGAGCAGTACTTC.

In its sample, this clone was seen many times. V is TRBV10-3 and J is TRBJ1-2; a weak D match, TRBD1 (6 bases). Trimming removed 6 bases from V and 6 bases from J, with 17 bases in between. Looked up from germline, CDR1 is ENHRY and CDR2 is SYGVKD. This CDR3 spans 14 amino acids. In DNA, the CDR3 is TGTGCCATCAGCAGACAGGCTCCGTCCCATGGCTACACCTTC. It codes for CAISRQAPSHGYTF.

The chain carries TRBV10-3 and TRBJ1-5; the D gene is possibly TRBD1 (5 bases). The germline gives CDR1 ENHRY, CDR2 SYGVKD. V was cut by 2 bases and J by 3 bases, with 11 bases left in between. The CDR3 runs 15 residues. The DNA of the CDR3 is TGTGCCATCAGTGAGGAAGGGGCTGTCAATCAGCCCCAGCATTTT. It yields the protein CAISEEGAVNQPQHF.

This clone was seen a few times. The J gene is TRBJ2-3, the V gene TRBV19, with D possibly being TRBD1 (6 bases). The CDR3 extends over 14 amino acids. The germline V gene encodes CDR1 LNHDA and CDR2 SQIVND (reference sequence). Trimming took off 6 bases at V and 2 bases at J, with 12 bases between the two ends. CDR3 bases: TGTGCCAGTAGGGTTAAGGGGGACACAGATACGCAGTATTTT. This encodes CASRVKGDTDTQYF.